Described below is a single T cell receptor (beta chain) sequence and its context. As processed by the authors: Nucleated cell counts were estimated from reference gene primer amplification. Profiled with immunoSEQ multiplex PCR; TCRdb holds only in-frame clones, not every one. That table gives V, J and clone size, and the DNA gave D and trimming. This sample has approximately 250,000 clones, with about 88% found just once. The data originate from a study of blood T cell repertoires in COVID-19. Overall study: COVID-19 samples, acute and convalescent, were from the United States, Italy and Spain. PBMCs, B-cell-depleted T cells, or T cells were the source of the cDNA or gDNA that made up the material.

CDR3 length: 16 residues. V gave up 0 bases and J gave up 2 bases, with 12 bases separating them. Germline lookup yields CDR1 MGHRA and CDR2 YSYEKL. The specimen was peripheral blood. The rearrangement joins TRBV4-1 to TRBJ2-3, with D maybe TRBD2 (6 bases). This receptor was taken from a man between 18 and 35 years old with active or convalescent COVID-19. The CDR3 region is CASSQDHPSATDTQYF. In DNA, the CDR3 is TGCGCCAGCAGCCAAGATCATCCTAGCGCCACAGATACGCAGTATTTT.